Listed below are T cell receptor beta chains from one sample, sequenced in a study of cytomegalovirus exposure and HLA in healthy donors. Sequenced by immunoSEQ multiplex PCR; TCRdb stores in-frame clones only, minus some. The table includes about 150,000 clones, over 60% detected once. The material sequenced was PBMCs. These receptors were obtained from a man aged 35 to 55 in good health and CMV-seropositive. Both conserved end residues are part of each CDR3. Each record gives: clone size, J gene, D gene, V gene, CDR3 protein, CDR3 DNA. The D gene is left open where the match is weak. Expanded clones are given a class, and other clones once, few, many or no size at all.

size: NA; J: TRBJ2-1; D: TRBD2; V: TRBV19; CDR3: CASSFLAVSYNEQFF; DNA: TGTGCCAGTAGTTTCCTAGCGGTTTCCTACAATGAGCAGTTCTTC
size: NA; J: TRBJ1-2; D: NA; V: TRBV18; CDR3: CASSTQSQLIGYTF; DNA: TGTGCCAGCTCAACACAAAGCCAACTTATAGGCTACACCTTC
size: NA; J: TRBJ2-7; D: TRBD1; V: TRBV29-1; CDR3: CSVEGTGGAEQYF; DNA: TGCAGCGTTGAAGGGACAGGGGGGGCCGAGCAGTACTTC
size: NA; J: TRBJ2-2; D: NA; V: TRBV19; CDR3: CASRLDRNTGELFF; DNA: TGTGCCAGTAGGCTGGACAGGAACACCGGGGAGCTGTTTTTT
size: NA; J: TRBJ2-7; D: TRBD2; V: TRBV28; CDR3: CASSLGAGGYEQYF; DNA: TGTGCCAGCAGTTTAGGAGCGGGAGGGTACGAGCAGTACTTC
size: NA; J: TRBJ2-1; D: NA; V: TRBV7-9; CDR3: CASTDASGNEQFF; DNA: TGTGCCAGCACAGACGCTTCGGGCAATGAGCAGTTCTTC
size: NA; J: TRBJ2-7; D: NA; V: TRBV27; CDR3: CASSLAPWGGEQYF; DNA: TGTGCCAGCAGTTTAGCCCCGTGGGGCGGCGAGCAGTACTTC
size: NA; J: TRBJ1-2; D: TRBD1; V: TRBV6-6; CDR3: CASTAGGAYYGYTF; DNA: TGTGCCAGCACCGCAGGGGGCGCTTACTATGGCTACACCTTC
size: NA; J: TRBJ2-5; D: TRBD2; V: TRBV5-1; CDR3: CASSFGRGVQETQYF; DNA: TGCGCCAGCAGCTTCGGTCGGGGGGTTCAAGAGACCCAGTACTTC
size: NA; J: TRBJ2-2; D: NA; V: TRBV4-3; CDR3: CASSHGRGTGELFF; DNA: TGCGCCAGCAGCCACGGCCGGGGGACCGGGGAGCTGTTTTTT
size: NA; J: TRBJ1-2; D: NA; V: TRBV28; CDR3: CASSPYVEGYTF; DNA: TGTGCCAGCAGTCCGTATGTAGAGGGCTACACCTTC
size: NA; J: TRBJ1-2; D: NA; V: TRBV20-1; CDR3: CSARNYGYTF; DNA: TGCAGTGCGCGGAACTATGGCTACACCTTC
size: NA; J: TRBJ2-2; D: NA; V: TRBV10-3; CDR3: CAISSGTTTGELFF; DNA: TGTGCCATCAGTTCCGGGACAACCACCGGGGAGCTGTTTTTT
size: once; J: TRBJ1-2; D: NA; V: TRBV7-2; CDR3: CASSLGLAGRGYTF; DNA: TGTGCCAGCAGCTTAGGCCTAGCGGGTCGTGGCTACACCTTC
size: NA; J: TRBJ2-3; D: TRBD2; V: TRBV4-2; CDR3: CASSPRTSGSDTDTQYF; DNA: TGTGCCAGCAGCCCTCGGACTAGCGGGAGTGACACAGATACGCAGTATTTT
size: NA; J: TRBJ1-1; D: NA; V: TRBV2; CDR3: CASSRQTMNTEAFF; DNA: TGTGCCAGCAGTAGACAGACCATGAACACTGAAGCTTTCTTT
size: NA; J: TRBJ2-5; D: NA; V: TRBV6-5; CDR3: CASSWTTGQVQYF; DNA: TGTGCCAGCAGCTGGACGACAGGTCAGGTGCAGTACTTC
size: NA; J: TRBJ1-1; D: NA; V: TRBV18; CDR3: CASSPLRDTEIVGAFF; DNA: TGTGCCAGCTCACCGCTCCGGGACACGGAAATTGTGGGAGCTTTCTTT
size: NA; J: TRBJ1-1; D: NA; V: TRBV27; CDR3: CASSLREYTEAFF; DNA: TGTGCCAGCAGTTTGAGGGAGTACACTGAAGCTTTCTTT
size: NA; J: TRBJ2-1; D: TRBD2; V: TRBV2; CDR3: CASRRFSGRTYNEQFF; DNA: TGTGCCAGCAGAAGATTTAGCGGGAGGACCTACAATGAGCAGTTCTTC
size: once; J: TRBJ1-2; D: NA; V: TRBV12-5; CDR3: CASGPGYGYTF; DNA: TGTGCTAGTGGCCCCGGGTATGGCTACACCTTC
size: NA; J: TRBJ2-2; D: NA; V: TRBV11-3; CDR3: CASSLGTRGNTGELFF; DNA: TGTGCCAGCAGCTTAGGGACCCGGGGAAACACCGGGGAGCTGTTTTTT
size: NA; J: TRBJ2-5; D: NA; V: TRBV11-2; CDR3: CASSRGQGETQYF; DNA: TGTGCCAGCAGCAGGGGACAAGGGGAGACCCAGTACTTC
size: NA; J: TRBJ2-1; D: NA; V: TRBV19; CDR3: CASSIAGVQFF; DNA: TGTGCCAGTAGTATAGCGGGAGTCCAGTTCTTC
size: NA; J: TRBJ2-4; D: TRBD1; V: TRBV19; CDR3: CASNRDRGTNIQYF; DNA: TGTGCCAGTAACAGGGACAGGGGGACGAACATTCAGTACTTC
size: NA; J: TRBJ2-2; D: NA; V: TRBV2; CDR3: CASGKRRRGTGELFF; DNA: TGTGCCAGCGGGAAAAGGCGCAGGGGCACCGGGGAGCTGTTTTTT